This entry concerns a single TCR beta chain. No antigen is known for it. This CDR3 contains 13 residues. Germline CDR1 reads MNHEY; CDR2 reads SMNVEV (reference sequence). With 8 bases removed from V and 6 bases from J, the gap between germline ends came to 14 bases. These data belong to a study of post-analysis software for immune sequencing data. Study-wide points: Comparison of patients with controls showed five TRBV segments more frequent in patients, TRBV5-6, TRBV5-1 and TRBV20-1 among them. Analysis by F measure revealed that same-batch samples clustered strongly together. Significantly lower normalized Chao1 diversity was seen in multiple sclerosis patients than in controls.

Carried by the TCR beta cDNA libraries were unique molecular identifiers. Yield was approximately 500,000 cDNA molecules from roughly 0.93 to 9.6 million T cells. TCRdb independently ran MiXCR on the PCR reads; one entry per CDR3 protein. The sample lists around 710,000 distinct CDR3 sequences; 46% were seen once. Source material: blood. The chain combines TRBV27 with TRBJ2-1; TRBD2 might be the D (5 bases). The receptor was isolated from a girl aged 5-17 years with multiple sclerosis. CDR3 bases: TGTGCCAGCGGTCCCTGGGGAGCCAATGAGCAGTTCTTC. Translating gives CASGPWGANEQFF.